This T cell receptor (beta chain) was retrieved from a study of identical twins. Ten or more counts support this clonotype. TCRdb ran MiXCR on the 5' RACE reads and lists one entry per CDR3 protein. The repertoire has 690,000 or so distinct CDR3 sequences, around 8.6% of them found once; the top ten carry 0.75% to 1%. Germline V gives CDR1 KGHDR, CDR2 SFDVKD. V was clipped by 3 bases and J by 7 bases; unmatched bases: 8. CDR3 length: 17 residues. The same data also went into a second study, on yellow fever vaccine responses in identical twins.

V and J are TRBV24-1 and TRBJ2-2; 12 bases align to TRBD1. This receptor was taken from a woman aged 18-35 years in good health. The material sequenced was PBMCs. The CDR3 nucleotides are TGTGCCACCAGTGATCCATCCGGGACAGGGGGCATCGGGGAGCTGTTTTTT. This translates into CATSDPSGTGGIGELFF.